These 32 T cell receptor beta chains share one sample of origin, sequenced in a study of vaccination and CD4 T cells after COVID-19. Sequenced with the Oncomine TCR Beta short-read assay was DNA taken from cultured CD4+ T cells. TCRdb itself ran the PCR reads through MiXCR, one entry per CDR3 protein. The repertoire holds 20,000 to 25,000 distinct CDR3 sequences, with roughly two fifths as singletons. Treatment in this sample: roughly 11-day PBMC culture with coronavirus spike peptide pools or control peptides (ViraFEST assay). The antigens of these receptors remain unknown. The sequencing input was CD4+ T cells from blood, cultured in vitro. These receptors came from a human donor who had recovered from COVID-19.

The genes are TRBV5-4 and TRBJ2-7; perhaps D is TRBD1 or TRBD2 (5 bases each). Trimming pared 2 bases from V and 0 bases from J, leaving 12 bases between. CDR1 is SGHNT and CDR2 is YYREEE in the germline V gene (reference sequence). This CDR3 is built from 15 residues. This chain's CDR3 is CASSFPGQSSYEQYF. The CDR3 bases are TGTGCCAGCAGCTTTCCGGGGCAGAGCTCCTACGAGCAGTACTTC.

The V call is TRBV6-1, the J call TRBJ1-6, with a possible D match to TRBD1 (5 bases). Germline CDR1 and CDR2: MNHNS and SASEGT. The V end lost 10 bases, the J end lost 5 bases, and 15 bases lay between the germline ends. This CDR3 is built from 14 residues. In nucleotides, the CDR3 is TGTGCCATCTCGTCGGGGGGGGATAATTCACCCCTCCACTTT. This translates into CAISSGGDNSPLHF.

This clonotype was observed a handful of times. The rearrangement uses TRBV28 and TRBJ1-4, with 12 bases matching TRBD1. Germline V gives CDR1 MDHEN, CDR2 SYDVKM. V lost 5 bases and J lost 11; bases outside the gene matches: 9. The CDR3 extends over 15 amino acids. CDR3 DNA sequence: TGTGCCAGCAGTCCCCCGGGACAGGGGGCGCAGAAACTGTTTTTT. Translation gives CASSPPGQGAQKLFF.

The V and J genes are TRBV9 and TRBJ1-2; TRBD1 matches 12 bases. The J segment lost 8 bases and the V segment lost 2 bases, leaving 7 bases of the junction unmatched. The CDR3 contains 15 residues. The germline V gene has CDR1 SGDLS and CDR2 YYNGEE. CDR3 residues: CASSVGDRGREGYTF. Here the CDR3 DNA reads TGTGCCAGCAGCGTTGGGGACAGGGGGCGAGAGGGCTACACCTTC. The full variable domain, rest sourced from reference TRBV9 and TRBJ1-2, is DSGVTQTPKHLITATGQRVTLRCSPRSGDLSVYWYQQSLDQGLQFLIQYYNGEERAKGNILERFSAQQFPDLHSELNLSSLELGDSALYFCASSVGDRGREGYTFGSGTRLTVV.

Only a few counts were recorded for this clonotype. V is TRBV6-1 and J is TRBJ1-5, with TRBD1 identical over 9 bases. J was trimmed by 0 bases and V by 5 bases; bases with no gene match: 11. CDR3 length: 18 amino acids. Germline CDR1 is MNHNS and CDR2 is SASEGT. CDR3 bases: TGTGCCAGCAGTCCAAGGACAGGGGCCTACAATAGCAATCAGCCCCAGCATTTT. This gives the protein CASSPRTGAYNSNQPQHF.

The J gene is TRBJ2-1, the V gene TRBV6-1; D is perhaps TRBD2 (5 bases). Germline V CDR1 and CDR2: MNHNS, SASEGT. The CDR3 is made up of 13 amino acids. Trimming pared 6 bases from V and 2 bases from J, leaving 8 bases between. CDR3 in DNA: TGTGCCAGCAGGGAGGAGGCCTACAATGAGCAGTTCTTC. Translated: CASREEAYNEQFF.

With regard to this clonotype: The junction does not match germline at one end; this may be a read error. This chain's CDR3 is CAGSALPNTGELFF. The DNA of the CDR3 is TGTGCCGGCAGTGCGCTCCCGAACACCGGGGAGCTGTTTTTT. The chain carries TRBV6-4 and TRBJ2-2; no definite D call. CDR1 is MRHNA and CDR2 is SNTAGT in the germline V gene. The CDR3 contains 14 residues.

J is TRBJ2-2 and V is TRBV7-9; 14 bases map to TRBD2. Germline CDR1 SEHNR, CDR2 FQNEAQ (reference sequence). After removal of 2 bases from V and 2 bases from J, the junction contained 10 bases not matched to a gene. This CDR3 comprises 20 residues. The CDR3 sequence is CASSLRLRLAGGPNTGELFF. CDR3 sequence (DNA): TGTGCCAGCAGCTTAAGGCTGAGACTAGCGGGAGGGCCTAACACCGGGGAGCTGTTTTTT.

This rearrangement joins TRBV7-8 to TRBJ2-7; perhaps D is TRBD1 or TRBD2 (5 bases each). V dropped 8 bases and J dropped 1 base, with 12 bases sitting between them. From germline, CDR1 is SGHVS and CDR2 FQNEAQ. The CDR3 sequence is 13 residues long. The CDR3 DNA reads as TGTGCCAGCGCTGGGACGTTATCCTACGAGCAGTACTTC. This gives the protein CASAGTLSYEQYF. Full variable domain (outside the CDR3, taken from reference TRBV7-8 and TRBJ2-7): GAGVSQSPRYKVAKRGQDVALRCDPISGHVSLFWYQQALGQGPEFLTYFQNEAQLDKSGLPSDRFFAERPEGSVSTLKIQRTQQEDSAVYLCASAGTLSYEQYFGPGTRLTVT.

This clonotype was seen only a few times. The chain recombines TRBV7-2 with TRBJ1-2; D gene unclear. CDR1 and CDR2 from the germline V gene are SGHTA and FQGNSA. CDR3 length: 13 amino acids. With 2 bases removed from V and 7 bases from J, the gap between germline ends came to 11 bases. In nucleotides, the CDR3 is TGTGCCAGCAGCTTAAGCCGGCAGTCTGGCTACACCTTC. Amino acids: CASSLSRQSGYTF.

This chain connects TRBV4-1 to TRBJ2-3; 7 positions agree with TRBD2. The CDR3 totals 14 residues. Unmatched junction bases numbered 5, after V lost 6 bases and J lost 2 bases. Germline V gives CDR1 MGHRA, CDR2 YSYEKL. DNA of the CDR3: TGCGCCAGCAGATACGGGGGGAACACAGATACGCAGTATTTT. It encodes CASRYGGNTDTQYF.

V and J are TRBV28 and TRBJ1-4, with D possibly being TRBD1 (6 bases). The CDR3 totals 12 residues. Trimming pared 8 bases from V and 10 bases from J, leaving 14 bases between. Germline V gene sequence: CDR1 MDHEN, CDR2 SYDVKM. CDR3 loop: CASWRGSGKLFF. The CDR3 DNA sequence: TGTGCCAGCTGGAGGGGGTCGGGAAAACTGTTTTTT.

This rearrangement joins TRBV5-4 to TRBJ2-3; TRBD1 or TRBD2 may be the D gene (5 bases each). The V end was cut by 4 bases, the J end by 2 bases, with 11 bases between. The CDR3 is 14 residues long. CDR1 SGHNT and CDR2 YYREEE come from the germline V gene (reference sequence). The CDR3 reads CASSPGTPTDTQYF. CDR3 coding DNA: TGTGCCAGCAGCCCCGGGACCCCCACAGATACGCAGTATTTT. Variable domain in full (rest from reference TRBV5-4 and TRBJ2-3): ETGVTQSPTHLIKTRGQQVTLRCSSQSGHNTVSWYQQALGQGPQFIFQYYREEENGRGNFPPRFSGLQFPNYSSELNVNALELDDSALYLCASSPGTPTDTQYFGPGTRLTVL.

This clonotype was detected once. The J gene is TRBJ1-5, the V gene TRBV28; a possible D gene is TRBD1 (6 bases). The CDR3 is made up of 15 amino acids. V lost 1 base and J lost 2, with 9 bases in between. Germline lookup yields CDR1 MDHEN and CDR2 SYDVKM. The CDR3 sequence: CASSLYRAGNQPQHF. The DNA of the CDR3 is TGTGCCAGCAGTTTATACAGGGCGGGCAATCAGCCCCAGCATTTT.

This chain links TRBV7-2 with TRBJ1-1; TRBD1 matches at 7 bases. After removal of 3 bases from V and 4 bases from J, the junction contained 5 bases not matched to a gene. The V gene's germline CDR1 is SGHTA and CDR2 FQGNSA. CDR3 length: 14 residues. CDR3 bases: TGTGCCAGCAGCTTCCGGGCAGGGGGCACTGAAGCTTTCTTT. Encoded protein: CASSFRAGGTEAFF.

The V gene is TRBV7-9, the J gene TRBJ1-4, with 7 bases matching TRBD1. V lost 4 bases and J lost 7; bases outside the gene matches: 9. The germline CDR1 and CDR2 sequences are SEHNR and FQNEAQ (reference sequence). CDR3 length: 15 amino acids. The CDR3 here is CASSSIRTGGEKLFF. DNA for the CDR3: TGTGCCAGCAGCTCGATACGGACAGGTGGTGAAAAACTGTTTTTT.

The sample holds one count of this clonotype. The conserved phenylalanine or tryptophan normally closing the CDR3 is absent here, so this likely arose from a read error. The chain uses TRBV2 and TRBJ2-5; the D is unclear. V lost 3 bases and J lost 9, with 11 bases in between. Germline CDR1 is SNHLY and CDR2 is FYNNEI. The CDR3 length is 12 residues. The CDR3, as DNA: TGTGCCAGCAGTGACAGGCACACCCCCCAGTACTGC. Translation: CASSDRHTPQYC.

The chain links TRBV3-1 to TRBJ1-2; D is possibly TRBD1 (5 bases). The ends were cut back, 2 bases at V and 4 bases at J, with 14 bases in the middle. The CDR3 loop spans 15 amino acids. Germline CDR1 reads LGHDT; CDR2 reads YNNKEL (reference sequence). The chain's CDR3 is CASSQTGWGLYGYTF. In nucleotides, the CDR3 is TGTGCCAGCAGCCAAACGGGATGGGGCCTCTATGGCTACACCTTC.

This chain joins TRBV6-2 or TRBV6-3 and TRBJ2-5; 9 positions agree with TRBD2. Losses at the gene ends were 3 bases for V and 2 bases for J; bases not matched to a gene: 10. The CDR3 loop spans 17 amino acids. Germline V gene data show CDR1 as MNHEY and CDR2 as SVGEGT. CDR3 sequence (DNA): TGTGCCAGCAGTTATGGCGGGAGGGCCCCCCAACAAGAGACCCAGTACTTC. It is translated as CASSYGGRAPQQETQYF.

The rearrangement uses TRBV28 and TRBJ2-2, with 7 bases identical to TRBD1. V shed 3 bases, J shed 5 bases, and the junction held 12 bases outside the gene matches. The CDR3 consists of 17 residues. The germline gives CDR1 MDHEN, CDR2 SYDVKM. The CDR3 nucleotides read TGTGCCAGCAGTTTCCCCACAGGGGTACCGTTTACCGGGGAGCTGTTTTTT. It specifies CASSFPTGVPFTGELFF.

The CDR3 loop reads CATSRDNRGQTDTQYF. The CDR3, as DNA: TGTGCCACCAGCAGAGATAACAGGGGGCAAACAGATACGCAGTATTTT. The chain employs TRBV15 and TRBJ2-3; 9 positions match TRBD1. The ends lost 0 bases at V and 3 bases at J; junction bases unmatched: 4. The CDR3 extends over 16 amino acids. CDR1 LNHNV and CDR2 YYDKDF come from the germline V gene (reference sequence).

The V gene is TRBV6-1, the J gene TRBJ2-4; D gene unclear. The V gene lost 1 base and the J gene lost 9 bases, with 10 bases spanning the gap. This CDR3 spans 13 amino acids. CDR1 is MNHNS and CDR2 is SASEGT in the germline V gene. The CDR3 spells CASSEGDRLIQYF. The CDR3 nucleotides read TGTGCCAGCAGTGAAGGAGACCGGCTCATTCAGTACTTC.

This clonotype was counted only a few times. V is TRBV20-1 and J is TRBJ1-4, with D maybe TRBD1 (5 bases). CDR1 is DFQATT, CDR2 SNEGSKA, per germline (reference sequence). CDR3 length equals 15 residues. Trimming removed 1 base from V and 7 bases from J, with 16 bases in between. In DNA form, the CDR3 reads TGCAGTGCTAGAGCCGGGGGAGGGTGGAGTGAAAAACTGTTTTTT. It specifies CSARAGGGWSEKLFF.

The chain links TRBV2 to TRBJ2-3; D possibly corresponds to TRBD1 (5 bases). Germline-derived CDR1 and CDR2 are SNHLY and FYNNEI. The length of the CDR3 is 15 residues. Trimming shortened V by 3 bases and J by 0 bases, and 10 bases separated the two germline ends. The CDR3 here is CASSEGRASTDTQYF. The CDR3 DNA reads TGTGCCAGCAGTGAGGGCAGGGCTAGCACAGATACGCAGTATTTT.

The chain couples TRBV27 to TRBJ2-3; 7 nucleotides agree with TRBD2. Germline CDR1 is MNHEY and CDR2 is SMNVEV (reference sequence). Losses at the gene ends were 10 bases for V and 2 bases for J; bases not matched to a gene: 12. The CDR3 is made up of 15 amino acids. The CDR3 loop reads CATGGLAETTDTQYF. The CDR3 DNA sequence: TGTGCCACCGGAGGGCTAGCGGAGACCACAGATACGCAGTATTTT.

V gene TRBV7-2 combines with J gene TRBJ2-1; TRBD2 might be the D (5 bases). Germline loops: CDR1 SGHTA, CDR2 FQGNSA. V was pared by 0 bases and J by 8 bases, with 8 bases between. The CDR3 covers 13 residues. CDR3 residues: CASSLAGEDEQFF. In nucleotides, the CDR3 is TGTGCCAGCAGCTTAGCCGGGGAAGATGAGCAGTTCTTC.

The chain joins TRBV30 to TRBJ1-1; weak D call: TRBD1 (6 bases). V was cut by 0 bases and J by 3 bases, with 14 bases left in between. The CDR3 has 15 residues. Germline CDR1 is GTSNPN and CDR2 is SVGIG (reference sequence). In DNA form, the CDR3 reads TGTGCCTGGAGTGTCCTAGGGGGATGGGACACTGAAGCTTTCTTT. It translates to CAWSVLGGWDTEAFF.

The genes are TRBV18 and TRBJ2-5; a weak D match, TRBD1 (7 bases). Germline V gene lookup returns CDR1 KGHSH and CDR2 LQKENI. The CDR3 is made up of 16 amino acids. V lost 1 base and J lost 1, with 13 bases in between. The chain's CDR3 is CASSPREDRPQETQYF. The DNA for the CDR3 is TGTGCCAGCTCACCACGGGAGGACAGGCCCCAAGAGACCCAGTACTTC. Supplemented by reference TRBV18 and TRBJ2-5, the full variable domain reads NAGVMQNPRHLVRRRGQEARLRCSPMKGHSHVYWYRQLPEEGLKFMVYLQKENIIDESGMPKERFSAEFPKEGPSILRIQQVVRGDSAAYFCASSPREDRPQETQYFGPGTRLLVL.

This chain links TRBV5-5 with TRBJ1-2, with a possible D match to TRBD1 (6 bases). Germline CDR1 reads SGHKS; CDR2 reads YYEKEE (reference sequence). The CDR3 runs to 18 residues. V was clipped by 0 bases and J by 7 bases, with 25 bases between them. Here the CDR3 DNA reads TGTGCCAGCAGCTTGGCCCCCCCACTCGGGGGCGGAGCGGCTGGCTACACCTTC. Residues: CASSLAPPLGGGAAGYTF. The whole variable domain, filled in from reference TRBV5-5 and TRBJ1-2, reads DAGVTQSPTHLIKTRGQQVTLRCSPISGHKSVSWYQQVLGQGPQFIFQYYEKEERGRGNFPDRFSARQFPNYSSELNVNALLLGDSALYLCASSLAPPLGGGAAGYTFGSGTRLTVV.

The V and J genes are TRBV7-2 and TRBJ2-5; D gene unclear. The CDR3 loop spans 12 amino acids. Germline loops: CDR1 SGHTA, CDR2 FQGNSA. V was clipped by 4 bases and J by 7 bases, with 10 bases between them. CDR3 loop: CASSSVLGTQYF. The CDR3 nucleotides read TGTGCCAGCAGCTCCGTGTTGGGGACCCAGTACTTC.

The V call is TRBV11-1, the J call TRBJ2-1; D might be TRBD1 or TRBD2, each matching 5 bases. The CDR3 contains 14 residues. The germline V gene encodes CDR1 SGHAT and CDR2 FQDESV (reference sequence). V was cut by 5 bases and J by 12 bases, with 20 bases left in between. The DNA for the CDR3 is TGTGCCAGCAGCCAAGAAGGTTCGGGGCTAGGGCAGTTCTTC. This codes for CASSQEGSGLGQFF.

This chain connects TRBV6-2 or TRBV6-3 to TRBJ1-2; 8 positions agree with TRBD1. CDR1 is MNHEY and CDR2 is SVGEGT in the germline V gene. There are 15 residues in the CDR3. V trimming: 6 bases; J trimming: 0 bases; junction bases outside the gene matches: 6. The CDR3 DNA reads as TGTGCCAGCAGCGATAGACAGGGGACTAACTATGGCTACACCTTC. Its translation is CASSDRQGTNYGYTF.